These T cell receptor beta chains were read from a single sample in a study of monozygotic twins with inflammatory bowel disease. One entry per CDR3 protein, without DNA, is what TCRdb gives after re-calling the 5' RACE reads. This sample's table has some 330,000 distinct CDR3 sequences. Sequencing was performed on blood. Every receptor here comes from a human donor with ulcerative colitis or Crohn's disease, or a healthy co-twin of an affected twin (not recorded which). The CDR3 runs from the conserved cysteine through the conserved F or W.

j_call: TRBJ2-1; v_call: TRBV6-5; cdr3_aa: CASSYEGTSYNEQFF
j_call: TRBJ2-4; v_call: TRBV15; cdr3_aa: CATSRDLSGSTIQYF
j_call: TRBJ2-2; v_call: TRBV4-3; cdr3_aa: CASSRRSGTDNTGELFF
j_call: TRBJ1-3; v_call: TRBV12-3/TRBV12-4; cdr3_aa: CASSFDSKLSGNTIYF
j_call: TRBJ2-3; v_call: TRBV7-3; cdr3_aa: CASSAGSPTDTQYF
j_call: TRBJ2-3; v_call: TRBV9; cdr3_aa: CASSVLAGGDTDTQYF
j_call: TRBJ2-1; v_call: TRBV7-9; cdr3_aa: CASRPTPSSGEQFF
j_call: TRBJ2-3; v_call: TRBV7-3; cdr3_aa: CASSLSTRDTQYF
j_call: TRBJ2-7; v_call: TRBV10-3; cdr3_aa: CAISMTSGSYEQYF
j_call: TRBJ2-5; v_call: TRBV4-2; cdr3_aa: CASSRGASGMQETQYF
j_call: TRBJ2-7; v_call: TRBV10-3; cdr3_aa: CAISDHRAGFYEQYF
j_call: TRBJ2-3; v_call: TRBV4-3; cdr3_aa: CASSQDRAPGTDTQYF
j_call: TRBJ2-1; v_call: TRBV12-3/TRBV12-4; cdr3_aa: CASSPRGQLRSYNEQFF
j_call: TRBJ2-7; v_call: TRBV7-9; cdr3_aa: CASSLTLIRESSYEQYF
j_call: TRBJ2-7; v_call: TRBV15; cdr3_aa: CATSREFIGTGYEQYF
j_call: TRBJ2-5; v_call: TRBV6-2/TRBV6-3; cdr3_aa: CASSYPGTFNNFGLAGETQYF
j_call: TRBJ1-5; v_call: TRBV20-1; cdr3_aa: CSALQGQDQPQHF
j_call: TRBJ2-7; v_call: TRBV6-8; cdr3_aa: CASRRLGLKGYEQYF
j_call: TRBJ2-2; v_call: TRBV20-1; cdr3_aa: CSAPQGTRGGELFF
j_call: TRBJ1-3; v_call: TRBV7-8; cdr3_aa: CASSLDRVPTISGNTIYF
j_call: TRBJ2-7; v_call: TRBV4-3; cdr3_aa: CASSLSLRGGPGDEQYF
j_call: TRBJ2-2; v_call: TRBV7-2; cdr3_aa: CASNLDRTGELFF
j_call: TRBJ2-7; v_call: TRBV9; cdr3_aa: CASSVGSAGLGSYEQYF
j_call: TRBJ1-1; v_call: TRBV6-1; cdr3_aa: CASSHGWAEAFF
j_call: TRBJ2-5; v_call: TRBV7-2; cdr3_aa: CASSLYGGFQETQYF
j_call: TRBJ2-7; v_call: TRBV29-1; cdr3_aa: CSVEGGPSYEQYF
j_call: TRBJ2-6; v_call: TRBV5-1; cdr3_aa: CASSLFSGPGANVLTF
j_call: TRBJ1-4; v_call: TRBV7-2; cdr3_aa: CASSLAARGNEKLFF
j_call: TRBJ1-2; v_call: TRBV28; cdr3_aa: CASSPATSNYGYTF
j_call: TRBJ2-7; v_call: TRBV27; cdr3_aa: CASRTLKLRGEQYF
j_call: TRBJ2-1; v_call: TRBV20-1; cdr3_aa: CSAALGIMDNEQFF
j_call: TRBJ2-3; v_call: TRBV21-1; cdr3_aa: CASSKVRSAVTDTQYF
j_call: TRBJ2-2; v_call: TRBV18; cdr3_aa: CASSPGQAKELFF
j_call: TRBJ2-3; v_call: TRBV30; cdr3_aa: CAWNTGASSTDTQYF
j_call: TRBJ2-3; v_call: TRBV7-2; cdr3_aa: CASSLGGLAGFTDTQYF
j_call: TRBJ1-2; v_call: TRBV20-1; cdr3_aa: CSARDWGSSESYGYTF
j_call: TRBJ2-5; v_call: TRBV7-3; cdr3_aa: CASSFSTGGWETQYF
j_call: TRBJ2-7; v_call: TRBV6-1; cdr3_aa: CASSLGGGQAGYEQYF
j_call: TRBJ1-2; v_call: TRBV5-6; cdr3_aa: CASSYRGPGYGYTF
j_call: TRBJ2-5; v_call: TRBV29-1; cdr3_aa: CSVEGTSVQETQYF
j_call: TRBJ2-5; v_call: TRBV9; cdr3_aa: CASSINHEAQYF
j_call: TRBJ2-2; v_call: TRBV7-9; cdr3_aa: CASSRTGYSNTGELFF
j_call: TRBJ1-6; v_call: TRBV7-6; cdr3_aa: CASSGTANPNSPLHF
j_call: TRBJ2-5; v_call: TRBV7-9; cdr3_aa: CASSLTGTREETQYF
j_call: TRBJ2-5; v_call: TRBV24-1; cdr3_aa: CATSGGGQETQYF
j_call: TRBJ2-5; v_call: TRBV5-5; cdr3_aa: CASSLTNSARETQYF
j_call: TRBJ2-5; v_call: TRBV5-1; cdr3_aa: CASSLPEETQYF
j_call: TRBJ2-2; v_call: TRBV3-1; cdr3_aa: CASSQGQYTGELFF
j_call: TRBJ2-3; v_call: TRBV12-3/TRBV12-4; cdr3_aa: CASSTGSTDTQYF
j_call: TRBJ2-3; v_call: TRBV19; cdr3_aa: CASSMDSTDTQYF